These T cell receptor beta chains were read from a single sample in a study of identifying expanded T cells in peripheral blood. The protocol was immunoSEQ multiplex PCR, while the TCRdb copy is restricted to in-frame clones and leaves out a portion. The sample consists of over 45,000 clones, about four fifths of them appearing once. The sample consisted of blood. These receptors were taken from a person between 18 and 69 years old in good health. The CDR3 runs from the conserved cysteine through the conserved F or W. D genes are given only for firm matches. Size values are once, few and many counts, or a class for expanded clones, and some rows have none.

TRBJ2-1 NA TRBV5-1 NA TGCGCCAGCAGCCCGCTTCGCGGGAATGAGCAGTTCTTC CASSPLRGNEQFF
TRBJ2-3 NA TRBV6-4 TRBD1 TGTGCCAGCAGCACGACGACAGGGGGCCCAGATACGCAGTATTTT CASSTTTGGPDTQYF
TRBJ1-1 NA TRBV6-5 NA TGTGCCAGCAGTCGAATAGGGGGGACTGAAGCTTTCTTT CASSRIGGTEAFF
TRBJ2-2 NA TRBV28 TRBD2 TGTGCCAGCATGAGCGGGAGCTGGACCGGGGAGCTGTTTTTT CASMSGSWTGELFF
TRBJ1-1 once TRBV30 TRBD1 TGTGCCTGGAACTCCGAAGGCAGGGGGCGTCGAGCTTTCTTT CAWNSEGRGRRAFF
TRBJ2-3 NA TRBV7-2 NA TGTGCCAGCAGCTTAGGACGGGGAGATACGCAGTATTTT CASSLGRGDTQYF
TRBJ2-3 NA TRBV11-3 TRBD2 TGTGCCAGCAGCTCCATAGCGGGAGCGGATACGCAGTATTTT CASSSIAGADTQYF
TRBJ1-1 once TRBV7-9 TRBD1 TGTGCCAGCACCATACAGGGGAACCCTGAAGCTTTCTTT CASTIQGNPEAFF
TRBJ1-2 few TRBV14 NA TGTGCCAGCAGCCAAGGGGGCGGGTATGGCTACACCTTC CASSQGGGYGYTF
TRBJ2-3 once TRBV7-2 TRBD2 TGTGCCAGCAGCTTGTGGCGGGGGTCCGATACGCAGTATTTT CASSLWRGSDTQYF
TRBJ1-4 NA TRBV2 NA TGTGCCAGCAGTGAAAGGAGCAAAGCGGGGGAAAAACTGTTTTTT CASSERSKAGEKLFF
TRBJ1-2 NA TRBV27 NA TGTGCCAGCAGTTTGGGGTCCCGTAACTATGGCTACACCTTC CASSLGSRNYGYTF
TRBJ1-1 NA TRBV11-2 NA TGTGCCAGCAGCTTACTCGCTGAAGCTTTCTTT CASSLLAEAFF
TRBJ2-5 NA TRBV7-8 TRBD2 TGTGCCAGCAGCCCCCGGACTAGTTGGGAGACCCAGTACTTC CASSPRTSWETQYF